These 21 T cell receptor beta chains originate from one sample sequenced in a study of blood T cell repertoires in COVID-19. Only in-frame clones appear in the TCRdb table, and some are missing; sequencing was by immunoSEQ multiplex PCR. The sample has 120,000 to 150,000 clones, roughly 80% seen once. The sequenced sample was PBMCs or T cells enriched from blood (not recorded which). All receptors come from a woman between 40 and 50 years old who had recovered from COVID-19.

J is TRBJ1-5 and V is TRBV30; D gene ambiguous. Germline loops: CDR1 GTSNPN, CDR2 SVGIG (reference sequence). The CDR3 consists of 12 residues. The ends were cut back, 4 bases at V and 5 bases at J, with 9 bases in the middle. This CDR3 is CAWTSRDQPQHF. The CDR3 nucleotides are TGTGCCTGGACTTCGAGGGATCAGCCCCAGCATTTT.

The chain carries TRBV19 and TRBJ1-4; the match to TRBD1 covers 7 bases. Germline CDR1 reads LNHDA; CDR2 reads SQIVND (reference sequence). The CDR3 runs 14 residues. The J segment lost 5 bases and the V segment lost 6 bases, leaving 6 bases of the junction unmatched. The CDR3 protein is CASSLGQMNEKLFF. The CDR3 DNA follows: TGTGCCAGTAGCTTGGGACAGATGAATGAAAAACTGTTTTTT.

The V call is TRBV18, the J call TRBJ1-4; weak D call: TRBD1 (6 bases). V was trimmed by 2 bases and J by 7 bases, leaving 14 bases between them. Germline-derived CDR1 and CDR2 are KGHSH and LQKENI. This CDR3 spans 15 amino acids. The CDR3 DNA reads TGTGCCAGCTCACCAGCAGGGGCGGTCCGTGAAAAACTGTTTTTT. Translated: CASSPAGAVREKLFF.

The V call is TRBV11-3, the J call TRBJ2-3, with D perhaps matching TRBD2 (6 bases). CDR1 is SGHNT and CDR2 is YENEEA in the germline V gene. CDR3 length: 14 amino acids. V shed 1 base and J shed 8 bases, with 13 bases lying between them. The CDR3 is CASSLGGAGGTQYF. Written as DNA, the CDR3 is TGTGCCAGCAGCTTAGGCGGGGCTGGGGGTACGCAGTATTTT.

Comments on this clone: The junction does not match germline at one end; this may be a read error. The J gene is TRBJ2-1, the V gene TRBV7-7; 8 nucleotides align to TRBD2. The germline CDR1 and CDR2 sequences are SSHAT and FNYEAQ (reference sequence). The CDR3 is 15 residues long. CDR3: CASSFERGPLYEQFF. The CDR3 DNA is TGTGCTAGCAGCTTTGAGCGGGGGCCGTTATATGAGCAGTTCTTC.

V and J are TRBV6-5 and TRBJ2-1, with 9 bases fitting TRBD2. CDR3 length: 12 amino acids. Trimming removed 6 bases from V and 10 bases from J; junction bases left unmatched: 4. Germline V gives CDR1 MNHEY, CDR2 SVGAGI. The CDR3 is CASRSLAGEQFF. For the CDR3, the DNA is TGTGCCAGCAGGTCTCTAGCGGGGGAGCAGTTCTTC.

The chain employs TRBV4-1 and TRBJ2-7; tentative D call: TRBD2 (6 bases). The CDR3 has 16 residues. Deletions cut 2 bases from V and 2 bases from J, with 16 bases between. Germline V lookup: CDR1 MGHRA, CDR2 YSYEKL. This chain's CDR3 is CASSQPTRTSAYEQYF. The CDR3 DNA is TGCGCCAGCAGCCAACCGACTAGGACCTCTGCCTACGAGCAGTACTTC.

CDR3 amino acids: CASSEALRVGTSASYEQYF. CDR3 nucleotide sequence: TGTGCCAGCAGTGAAGCGCTGCGGGTGGGGACTAGCGCTTCCTACGAGCAGTACTTC. This chain connects TRBV2 to TRBJ2-7; 10 nucleotides match TRBD2. CDR3 length: 19 residues. CDR1 and CDR2 (germline): SNHLY, FYNNEI. The J segment lost 1 base and the V segment lost 0 bases, leaving 12 bases of the junction unmatched.

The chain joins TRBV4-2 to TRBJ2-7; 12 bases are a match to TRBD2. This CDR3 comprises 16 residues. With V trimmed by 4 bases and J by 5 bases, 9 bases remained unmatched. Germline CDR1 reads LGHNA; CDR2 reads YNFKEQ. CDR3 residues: CASSPRLAGVQDEQYF. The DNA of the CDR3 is TGTGCCAGCAGCCCGAGACTAGCGGGAGTTCAGGACGAGCAGTACTTC.

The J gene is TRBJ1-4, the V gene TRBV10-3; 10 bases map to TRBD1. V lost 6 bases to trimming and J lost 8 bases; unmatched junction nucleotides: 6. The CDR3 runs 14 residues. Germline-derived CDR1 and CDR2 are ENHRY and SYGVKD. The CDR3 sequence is CAIRGPGQGEKLFF. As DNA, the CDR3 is TGTGCCATCAGGGGACCGGGACAGGGGGAAAAACTGTTTTTT.

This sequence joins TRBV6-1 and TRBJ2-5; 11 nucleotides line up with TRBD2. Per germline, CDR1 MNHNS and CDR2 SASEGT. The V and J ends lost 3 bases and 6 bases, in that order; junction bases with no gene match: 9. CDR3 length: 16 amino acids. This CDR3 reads CASSEGLAGGIKTQYF. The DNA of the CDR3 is TGTGCCAGCAGTGAGGGTCTAGCGGGGGGCATAAAGACCCAGTACTTC.

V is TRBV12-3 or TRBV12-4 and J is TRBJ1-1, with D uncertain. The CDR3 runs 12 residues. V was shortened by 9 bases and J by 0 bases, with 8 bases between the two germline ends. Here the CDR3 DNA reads TGTGCCAGTGGAGTATTGAACACTGAAGCTTTCTTT. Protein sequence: CASGVLNTEAFF.

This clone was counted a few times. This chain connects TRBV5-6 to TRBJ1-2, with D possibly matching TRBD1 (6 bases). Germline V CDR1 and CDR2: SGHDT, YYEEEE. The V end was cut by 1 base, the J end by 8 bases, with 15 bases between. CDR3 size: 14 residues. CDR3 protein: CASSLNQGLDGYTF. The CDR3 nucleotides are TGTGCCAGCAGCTTGAATCAGGGGCTGGACGGCTACACCTTC.

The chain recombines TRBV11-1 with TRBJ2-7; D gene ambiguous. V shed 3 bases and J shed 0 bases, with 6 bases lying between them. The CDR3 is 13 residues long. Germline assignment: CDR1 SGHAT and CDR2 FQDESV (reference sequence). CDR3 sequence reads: CASSFTDSYEQYF. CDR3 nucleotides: TGTGCCAGCAGCTTCACAGACTCCTACGAGCAGTACTTC.

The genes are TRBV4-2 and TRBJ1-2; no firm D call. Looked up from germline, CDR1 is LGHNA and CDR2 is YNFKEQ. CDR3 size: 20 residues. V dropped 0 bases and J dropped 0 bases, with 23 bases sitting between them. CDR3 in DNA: TGTGCCAGCAGCCAAGATTTGCCAGGACGGGGATCCCTAGCTAACTATGGCTACACCTTC. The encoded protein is CASSQDLPGRGSLANYGYTF.

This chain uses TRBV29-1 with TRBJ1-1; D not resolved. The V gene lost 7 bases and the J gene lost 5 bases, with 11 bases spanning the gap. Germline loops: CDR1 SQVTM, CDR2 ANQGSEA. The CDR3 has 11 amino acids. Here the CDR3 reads CSAEKWTEAFF. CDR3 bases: TGCAGCGCCGAGAAGTGGACTGAAGCTTTCTTT. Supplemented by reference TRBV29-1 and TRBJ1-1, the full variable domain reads SAVISQKPSRDICQRGTSLTIQCQVDSQVTMMFWYRQQPGQSLTLIATANQGSEATYESGFVIDKFPISRPNLTFSTLTVSNMSPEDSSIYLCSAEKWTEAFFGQGTRLTVV.

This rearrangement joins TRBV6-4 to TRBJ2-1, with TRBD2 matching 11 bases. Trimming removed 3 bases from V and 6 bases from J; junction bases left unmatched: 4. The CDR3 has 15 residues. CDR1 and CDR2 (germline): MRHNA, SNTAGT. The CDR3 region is CASSELAGVINEQFF. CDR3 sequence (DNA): TGTGCCAGCAGTGAACTAGCGGGAGTCATCAATGAGCAGTTCTTC.

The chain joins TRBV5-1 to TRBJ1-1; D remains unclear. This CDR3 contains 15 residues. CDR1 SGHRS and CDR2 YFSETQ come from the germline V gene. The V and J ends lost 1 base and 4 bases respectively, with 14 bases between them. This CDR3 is CASSLYPRRGTEAFF. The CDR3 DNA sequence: TGCGCCAGCAGCTTGTATCCGCGCCGAGGCACTGAAGCTTTCTTT. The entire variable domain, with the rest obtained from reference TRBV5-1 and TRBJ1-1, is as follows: KAGVTQTPRYLIKTRGQQVTLSCSPISGHRSVSWYQQTPGQGLQFLFEYFSETQRNKGNFPGRFSGRQFSNSRSEMNVSTLELGDSALYLCASSLYPRRGTEAFFGQGTRLTVV.

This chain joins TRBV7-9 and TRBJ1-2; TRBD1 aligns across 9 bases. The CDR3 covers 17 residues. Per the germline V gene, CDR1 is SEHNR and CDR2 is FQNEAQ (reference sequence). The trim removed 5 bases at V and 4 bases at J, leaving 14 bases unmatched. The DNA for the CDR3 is TGTGCCAGCAGCCACGACTCCGGGACAGGGTCGGGCTATGGCTACACCTTC. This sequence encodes CASSHDSGTGSGYGYTF.

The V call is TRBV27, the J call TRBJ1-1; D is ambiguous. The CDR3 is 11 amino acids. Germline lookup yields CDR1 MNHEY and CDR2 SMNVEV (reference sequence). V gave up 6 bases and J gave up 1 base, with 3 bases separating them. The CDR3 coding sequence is TGTGCCAGCAGCCAGAACACTGAAGCTTTCTTT. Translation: CASSQNTEAFF.

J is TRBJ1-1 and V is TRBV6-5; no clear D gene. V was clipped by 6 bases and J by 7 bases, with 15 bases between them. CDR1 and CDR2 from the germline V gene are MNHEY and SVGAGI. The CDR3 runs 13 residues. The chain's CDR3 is CASSQVGLFEAFF. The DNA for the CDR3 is TGTGCCAGCAGCCAGGTCGGACTCTTTGAAGCTTTCTTT.